This T cell receptor beta chain was captured in a study of blood T cell repertoires in COVID-19. Profiling relied on immunoSEQ multiplex PCR, and the TCRdb table lists in-frame clones only, not all of them. This table holds about 34,000 clones, more than 85% found once. The CDR3 loop spans 12 amino acids. The germline CDR1 and CDR2 sequences are SGHVS and FQNEAQ. V lost 0 bases to trimming and J lost 7 bases, with 6 bases between them. This clonotype originated in a woman aged 80 or over with acute or convalescent COVID-19. Material: peripheral blood. The V and J genes are TRBV7-8 and TRBJ1-1, with D unresolved. The CDR3 spells CASSLAGNEAFF. CDR3 DNA: TGTGCCAGCAGCTTAGCCGGGAATGAAGCTTTCTTT.